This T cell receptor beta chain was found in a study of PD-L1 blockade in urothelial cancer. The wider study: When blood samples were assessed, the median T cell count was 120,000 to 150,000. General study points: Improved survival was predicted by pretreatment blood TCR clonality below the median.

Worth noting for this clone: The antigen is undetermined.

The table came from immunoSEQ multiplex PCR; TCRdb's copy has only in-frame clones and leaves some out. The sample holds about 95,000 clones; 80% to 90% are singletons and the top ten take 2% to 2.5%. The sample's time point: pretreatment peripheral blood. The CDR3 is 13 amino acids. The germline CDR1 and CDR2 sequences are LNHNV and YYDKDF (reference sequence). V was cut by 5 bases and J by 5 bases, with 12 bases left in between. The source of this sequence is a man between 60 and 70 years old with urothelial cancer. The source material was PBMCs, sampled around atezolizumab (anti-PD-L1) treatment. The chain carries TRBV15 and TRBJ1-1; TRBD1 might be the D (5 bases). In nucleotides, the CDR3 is TGTGCCACCAGCCGTAGACAGATGACTGAAGCTTTCTTT. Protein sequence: CATSRRQMTEAFF.